The 9 T cell receptor beta chains given below trace back to one sample, sequenced in a study of long-term antiretroviral therapy in people with HIV. Sequencing used immunoSEQ v3.0 at survey level. TCRdb keeps only in-frame clones here, not all; method: immunoSEQ multiplex PCR. The sample records about 12,000 clones, about 68% being singletons. This sample comprised unsorted PBMCs, obtained 3.1 years before starting antiretroviral therapy. The receptor source for this set is a man between 40 and 49 years old with HIV.

The rearrangement joins TRBV5-6 to TRBJ1-2; tentative D call: TRBD1 (6 bases). Per germline, CDR1 SGHDT and CDR2 YYEEEE. The CDR3 spans 14 residues. Trimming cost V 4 bases and J 0 bases, with 10 bases left between them. The CDR3 reads CASSPGQPNYGYTF. CDR3 nucleotides: TGTGCCAGCAGCCCCGGACAGCCTAACTATGGCTACACCTTC.

The rearrangement joins TRBV21-1 to TRBJ1-1. TRBV21-1 is a documented pseudogene. This CDR3 has 12 amino acids. CDR3 loop: CASSRTRTEAFF. CDR3 nucleotides: TGTGCCAGCAGCAGGACCCGGACTGAAGCTTTCTTT.

The CDR3 sequence is CASGPGQGSPDTQYF. CDR3 DNA: TGTGCTAGTGGCCCGGGACAGGGGAGCCCAGATACGCAGTATTTT. The chain couples TRBV12-5 to TRBJ2-3, with 10 bases lining up with TRBD1. The CDR3 covers 15 residues. The V segment lost 6 bases and the J segment 4 bases; nucleotides outside the gene matches: 7. CDR1 is LGHNT, CDR2 FRNRAP, per germline. The full variable domain, with the rest looked up from reference TRBV12-5 and TRBJ2-3, is DARVTQTPRHKVTEMGQEVTMRCQPILGHNTVFWYRQTMMQGLELLAYFRNRAPLDDSGMPKDRFSAEMPDATLATLKIQPSEPRDSAVYFCASGPGQGSPDTQYFGPGTRLTVL.

V is TRBV10-3 and J is TRBJ2-7; 13 bases are shared with TRBD2. CDR3 length: 16 amino acids. The V segment lost 6 bases and the J segment 5 bases; nucleotides outside the gene matches: 10. Germline-derived CDR1 and CDR2 are ENHRY and SYGVKD. The CDR3 DNA is TGTGCCATCAGGGGGACTAGCGGGATTAAGTGGGACGAGCAGTACTTC. Amino acids: CAIRGTSGIKWDEQYF.

The chain uses TRBV18 and TRBJ1-2, with 9 bases lining up with TRBD1. V lost 3 bases to trimming and J lost 7 bases; unmatched junction nucleotides: 6. The V gene's germline CDR1 is KGHSH and CDR2 LQKENI. The length of the CDR3 is 14 residues. In DNA form, the CDR3 reads TGTGCCAGCTCACCCGGGACAGGGCTTTTTGGCTACACCTTC. It encodes CASSPGTGLFGYTF.

The chain joins TRBV10-3 to TRBJ2-5, with D maybe TRBD2 (6 bases). The ends were cut back, 6 bases at V and 5 bases at J, with 13 bases in the middle. The CDR3 has 13 amino acids. Germline CDR1 and CDR2: ENHRY and SYGVKD. CDR3 protein: CAISPTGGETQYF. CDR3 in DNA: TGTGCCATCAGCCCAACTGGGGGGGAGACCCAGTACTTC.

The gene calls are TRBV4-2 and TRBJ2-3, with a tentative D call TRBD2 (7 bases). The ends were cut back, 0 bases at V and 0 bases at J, with 13 bases in the middle. This CDR3 has 17 residues. Germline-derived CDR1 and CDR2 are LGHNA and YNFKEQ. The CDR3 loop reads CASSQERGTPSTDTQYF. In DNA, the CDR3 is TGTGCCAGCAGCCAAGAGCGGGGGACACCTAGCACAGATACGCAGTATTTT.

The V and J genes are TRBV5-6 and TRBJ2-7; TRBD2 agrees at 7 bases. Germline trimming cut 6 bases from V and 0 bases from J; bases unmatched to any gene: 3. The CDR3 has 13 residues. Germline loops: CDR1 SGHDT, CDR2 YYEEEE. The CDR3 nucleotides read TGTGCCAGCAAACCTAGCGGCTCCTACGAGCAGTACTTC. Its protein is CASKPSGSYEQYF.

The chain combines TRBV5-1 with TRBJ2-3, with D perhaps TRBD2 (6 bases). Between the trimmed V and J ends, which lost 9 bases and 0 bases, there was a span of 17 bases. The CDR3 is 15 amino acids. Germline CDR1 SGHRS, CDR2 YFSETQ. The DNA for the CDR3 is TGCGCCACCTCGGGTTGGGGACTTAGCACAGATACGCAGTATTTT. It encodes CATSGWGLSTDTQYF. The variable domain in full, completed from reference TRBV5-1 and TRBJ2-3, reads KAGVTQTPRYLIKTRGQQVTLSCSPISGHRSVSWYQQTPGQGLQFLFEYFSETQRNKGNFPGRFSGRQFSNSRSEMNVSTLELGDSALYLCATSGWGLSTDTQYFGPGTRLTVL.